What follows describes a single T cell receptor (beta chain). The target antigen is unknown. This CDR3 comprises 9 residues. Germline assignment: CDR1 PRHDT and CDR2 FYEKMQ (reference sequence). Trimming took off 3 bases at V and 14 bases at J, with 7 bases between the two ends. Every isolated RNA sample was fully reverse transcribed, so sequencing captured expressed TCRB transcripts. Sequencing was performed with immunoSEQ multiplex PCR; in TCRdb, only in-frame clones are kept and a portion is missing. Of about half a million clones listed, roughly 11% are singletons. These data belong to a study of beta chain features in type 1 diabetes. Overall study findings and caveats: Significant though moderate, a shortening of TCRB CDR3s appeared in all four CD4+ subsets of Type 1 diabetes patients.

Source material: naive CD4+ T cells from blood. This chain links TRBV13 with TRBJ1-1; D is undetermined. The TCR sequence derives from a woman aged 18-29 years in good health. Here the CDR3 reads CASSFPLFF. CDR3 nucleotide sequence: TGTGCCAGCAGCTTTCCCCTCTTCTTT.